These 7 T cell receptor beta chains originate from one sample sequenced in a study of graft-versus-host responses after intestinal transplantation. The repertoire was sequenced with immunoSEQ multiplex PCR; TCRdb's copy has only in-frame clones and lacks some. The sample holds 20,000 to 25,000 clones, 55% to 65% seen once. The sample consisted of alloreactive CD4+ T cells from a mixed lymphocyte reaction culture, taken before intestinal transplant. Subset here: CFSE-low proliferating T cells sorted from approximately six-day pre-transplant mixed lymphocyte reaction (GvH or HvG direction). All receptors derive from a human patient who received an intestinal transplant.

The V and J genes are TRBV28 and TRBJ2-5; D is perhaps TRBD2 (5 bases). This CDR3 spans 13 amino acids. Germline V gives CDR1 MDHEN, CDR2 SYDVKM. V lost 5 bases to trimming and J lost 1 base, with 8 bases between them. The CDR3 bases are TGTGCCAGCAGTATCGGGGTCCAAGAGACCCAGTACTTC. Translation: CASSIGVQETQYF.

The V and J genes are TRBV5-4 and TRBJ2-1; the match to TRBD2 covers 7 bases. V dropped 6 bases and J dropped 4; count of bases not matched to a gene: 4. Germline values: CDR1 SGHNT, CDR2 YYREEE (reference sequence). The CDR3 covers 13 residues. The CDR3 sequence is CASKEGGYNEQFF. The CDR3 coding sequence is TGTGCCAGCAAAGAGGGAGGGTACAATGAGCAGTTCTTC.

This clone has a handful of counts. In DNA, the CDR3 is TGTGCCAGCAGCTTAGACAGGGGGCGAGAGACCCAGTACTTC. It translates to CASSLDRGRETQYF. The V call is TRBV5-4, the J call TRBJ2-5; 10 nucleotides align to TRBD1. The V segment lost 2 bases and the J segment 4 bases; nucleotides outside the gene matches: 2. CDR1 and CDR2 from the germline V gene are SGHNT and YYREEE (reference sequence). This CDR3 is 14 amino acids long. The variable domain in full, with the rest retrieved from reference TRBV5-4 and TRBJ2-5, is ETGVTQSPTHLIKTRGQQVTLRCSSQSGHNTVSWYQQALGQGPQFIFQYYREEENGRGNFPPRFSGLQFPNYSSELNVNALELDDSALYLCASSLDRGRETQYFGPGTRLLVL.

V usage is TRBV4-1 and J usage is TRBJ2-3; 7 positions agree with TRBD2. Trimming cost V 1 base and J 1 base; bases outside gene matches: 5. The CDR3 is made up of 16 amino acids. Germline CDR1 is MGHRA and CDR2 is YSYEKL. CDR3 sequence: CASSQARLAGTDTQYF. CDR3 nucleotide sequence: TGCGCCAGCAGCCAAGCGAGACTAGCCGGCACAGATACGCAGTATTTT.

V usage is TRBV7-9 and J usage is TRBJ1-1, with D possibly being TRBD1 (5 bases). Germline V gene lookup returns CDR1 SEHNR and CDR2 FQNEAQ (reference sequence). This CDR3 contains 14 residues. V was cut by 3 bases and J by 5 bases, with 13 bases left in between. The CDR3 protein is CASSFGGGGTEAFF. DNA of the CDR3: TGTGCCAGCAGCTTCGGGGGGGGTGGGACTGAAGCTTTCTTT.

This clone has a handful of counts. The chain carries TRBV2 and TRBJ1-2, with D perhaps TRBD1 (6 bases). V dropped 0 bases and J dropped 5 bases, with 13 bases sitting between them. The V gene's germline CDR1 is SNHLY and CDR2 FYNNEI. This CDR3 has 15 amino acids. CDR3 residues: CASSEASRGTYGYTF. CDR3 bases: TGTGCCAGCAGTGAAGCGTCAAGGGGGACGTATGGCTACACCTTC.

This chain links TRBV2 with TRBJ2-7, with 7 bases that match TRBD2. CDR1 SNHLY and CDR2 FYNNEI come from the germline V gene. J gave up 2 bases and V 4 bases, and 8 bases lay outside the gene matches. The length of the CDR3 is 15 residues. CDR3 nucleotide sequence: TGTGCCAGCAGTGTACTAGGACTAGGGACCTACGAGCAGTACTTC. Translated: CASSVLGLGTYEQYF.